This T cell receptor (beta chain) was observed in a study of Graves' ophthalmopathy and Graves' hyperthyroidism. RNA transcripts yielded amplified TCR beta CDR3 regions. Second-round multiplex PCR followed a first-round RT-PCR using HTBI primers. Each CDR3 protein is one row after TCRdb ran MiXCR on the multiplex PCR reads. The top ten clones hold around 6.9% of a sample with fewer than 650,000 distinct CDR3 sequences, about a fifth of them seen once. The study recruited hyperthyroidism patients aged 18 to 65 who were newly diagnosed, under 2 months' duration. Fresh peripheral blood (approximately 9.5 ml) yielded the PBMCs. Study-wide results and limits: Blood also carried most expanded thyroid clonotypes exceeding 0.001 frequency. Forecasting of ophthalmopathy progression by the model achieved about 69% sensitivity and 72% to 85% specificity.

This clonotype was observed many times. As yet, its antigen is unknown. The V end lost 5 bases, the J end lost 3 bases, and 10 bases lay between the germline ends. The CDR3 spans 13 residues. The germline gives CDR1 PRHDT, CDR2 FYEKMQ (reference sequence). The chain has TRBV13 and TRBJ1-2; D remains unclear. The source is a young woman with stable Graves' hyperthyroidism. Some clones in this sample may be carry-over from other donors' samples. The sequenced sample consisted of peripheral blood. CDR3 in DNA: TGTGCCAGCAGCACCCTGCAGGACTATGGCTACACCTTC. Protein product: CASSTLQDYGYTF.